This T cell receptor (beta chain) was retrieved from a study of shared clonotypes between healthy human individuals. Using immunoSEQ multiplex PCR, the repertoire was profiled, and TCRdb retains in-frame clones only, with some absent. The table shows 2 million to 2.5 million clones, with 80% to 95% occurring only once. Germline lookup yields CDR1 SNHLY and CDR2 FYNNEI. J gave up 14 bases and V 4 bases, and 10 bases lay outside the gene matches. The CDR3 totals 14 residues. Material: naive CD4+ T cells from PBMCs. Subset described: CD45RA+ positively selected. The chain joins TRBV2 to TRBJ1-6, with 8 bases aligning to TRBD1. This clonotype was obtained from a man between 18 and 29 years old in good health. Some clones in this sample may be carry-over from other donors' samples. The CDR3 DNA sequence: TGTGCCAGCAGTGGTGGACAGGGTAATCGAGCCCTCCACTTT. It specifies CASSGGQGNRALHF.